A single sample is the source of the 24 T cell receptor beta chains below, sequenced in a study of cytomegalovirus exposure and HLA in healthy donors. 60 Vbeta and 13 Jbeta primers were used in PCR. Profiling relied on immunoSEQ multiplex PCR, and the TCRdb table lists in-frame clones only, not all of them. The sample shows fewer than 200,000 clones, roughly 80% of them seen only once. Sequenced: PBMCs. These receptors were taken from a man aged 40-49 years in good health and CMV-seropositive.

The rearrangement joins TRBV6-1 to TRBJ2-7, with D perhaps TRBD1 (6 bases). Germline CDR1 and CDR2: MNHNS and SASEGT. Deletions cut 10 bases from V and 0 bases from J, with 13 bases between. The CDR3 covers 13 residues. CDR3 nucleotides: TGTGCCACCTGGACAGCGAACTCCTACGAGCAGTACTTC. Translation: CATWTANSYEQYF.

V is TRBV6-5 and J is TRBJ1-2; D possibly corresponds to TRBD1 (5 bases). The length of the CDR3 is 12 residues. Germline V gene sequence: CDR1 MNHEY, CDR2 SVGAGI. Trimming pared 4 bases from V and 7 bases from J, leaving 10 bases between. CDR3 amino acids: CASSSRDGGYTF. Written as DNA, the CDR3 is TGTGCCAGCAGTTCGCGGGACGGTGGCTACACCTTC.

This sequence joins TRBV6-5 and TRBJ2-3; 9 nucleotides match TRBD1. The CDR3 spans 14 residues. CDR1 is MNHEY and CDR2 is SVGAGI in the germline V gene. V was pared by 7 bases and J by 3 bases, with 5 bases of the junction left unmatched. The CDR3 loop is CASKAGTGTDTQYF. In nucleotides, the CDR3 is TGTGCCAGCAAGGCCGGGACAGGGACAGATACGCAGTATTTT.

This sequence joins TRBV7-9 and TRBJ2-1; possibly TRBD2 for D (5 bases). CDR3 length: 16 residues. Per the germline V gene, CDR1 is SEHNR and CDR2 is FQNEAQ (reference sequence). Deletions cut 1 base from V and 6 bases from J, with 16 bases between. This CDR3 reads CASSLGTGSGGNEQFF. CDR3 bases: TGTGCCAGCAGCTTAGGCACTGGGAGTGGCGGCAATGAGCAGTTCTTC.

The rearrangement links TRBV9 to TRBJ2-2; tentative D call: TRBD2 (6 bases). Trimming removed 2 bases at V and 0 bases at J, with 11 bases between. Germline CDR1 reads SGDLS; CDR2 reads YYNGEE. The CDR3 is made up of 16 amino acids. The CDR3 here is CASSVNSGTNTGELFF. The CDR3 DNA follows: TGTGCCAGCAGCGTTAATAGCGGTACGAACACCGGGGAGCTGTTTTTT.

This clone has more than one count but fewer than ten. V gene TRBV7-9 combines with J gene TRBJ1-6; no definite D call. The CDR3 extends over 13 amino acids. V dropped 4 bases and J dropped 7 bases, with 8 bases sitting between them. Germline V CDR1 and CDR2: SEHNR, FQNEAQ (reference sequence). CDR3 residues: CASSSQSNSPLHF. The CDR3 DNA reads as TGTGCCAGCAGCTCCCAATCAAATTCACCCCTCCACTTT.

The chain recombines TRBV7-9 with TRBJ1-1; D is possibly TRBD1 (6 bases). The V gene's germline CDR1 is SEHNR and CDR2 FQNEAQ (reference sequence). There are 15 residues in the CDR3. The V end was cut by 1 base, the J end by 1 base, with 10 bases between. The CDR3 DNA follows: TGTGCCAGCAGCTTAGAGGGGACAACGAACACTGAAGCTTTCTTT. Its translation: CASSLEGTTNTEAFF.

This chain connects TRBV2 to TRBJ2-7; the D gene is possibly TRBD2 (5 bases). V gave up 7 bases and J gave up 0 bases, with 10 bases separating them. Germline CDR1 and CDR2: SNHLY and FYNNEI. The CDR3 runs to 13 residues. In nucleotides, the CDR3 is TGTGCCAGCATGGAAGACTACTCCTACGAGCAGTACTTC. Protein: CASMEDYSYEQYF.

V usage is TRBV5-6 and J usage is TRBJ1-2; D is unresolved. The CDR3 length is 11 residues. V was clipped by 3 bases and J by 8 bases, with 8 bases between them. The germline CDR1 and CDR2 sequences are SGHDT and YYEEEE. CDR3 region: CASSYTKGYTF. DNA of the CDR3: TGTGCCAGCAGCTACACAAAGGGCTACACCTTC.

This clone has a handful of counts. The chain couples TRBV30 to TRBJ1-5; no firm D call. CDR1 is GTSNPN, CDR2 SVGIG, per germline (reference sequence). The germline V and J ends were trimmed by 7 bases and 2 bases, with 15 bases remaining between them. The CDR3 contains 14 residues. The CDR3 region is CASVSPSRNQPQHF. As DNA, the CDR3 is TGTGCCTCCGTCTCGCCAAGCCGCAATCAGCCCCAGCATTTT.

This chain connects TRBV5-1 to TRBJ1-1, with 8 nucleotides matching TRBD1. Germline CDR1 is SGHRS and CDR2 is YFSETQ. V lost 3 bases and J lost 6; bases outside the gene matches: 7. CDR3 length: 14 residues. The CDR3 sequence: CASSSKQGDAEAFF. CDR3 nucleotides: TGCGCCAGCAGCTCCAAACAGGGGGACGCTGAAGCTTTCTTT.

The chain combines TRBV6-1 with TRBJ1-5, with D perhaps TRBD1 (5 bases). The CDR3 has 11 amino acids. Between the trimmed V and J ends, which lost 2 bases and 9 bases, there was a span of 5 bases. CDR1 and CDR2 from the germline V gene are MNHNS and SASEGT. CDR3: CASSERGPQHF. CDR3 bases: TGTGCCAGCAGTGAAAGGGGGCCCCAGCATTTT.

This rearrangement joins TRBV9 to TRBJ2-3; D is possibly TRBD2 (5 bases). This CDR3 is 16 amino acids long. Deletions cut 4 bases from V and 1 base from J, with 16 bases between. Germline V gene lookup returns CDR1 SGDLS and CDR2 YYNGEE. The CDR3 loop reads CASSPGGSWGTDTQYF. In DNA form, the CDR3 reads TGTGCCAGCAGCCCCGGCGGGTCCTGGGGCACAGATACGCAGTATTTT.

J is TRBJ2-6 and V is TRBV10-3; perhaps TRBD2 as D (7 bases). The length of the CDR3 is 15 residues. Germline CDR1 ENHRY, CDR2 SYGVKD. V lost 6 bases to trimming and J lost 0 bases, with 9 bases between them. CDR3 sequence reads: CAIRRGGSGANVLTF. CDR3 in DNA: TGTGCCATCAGAAGGGGGGGCTCTGGGGCCAACGTCCTGACTTTC.

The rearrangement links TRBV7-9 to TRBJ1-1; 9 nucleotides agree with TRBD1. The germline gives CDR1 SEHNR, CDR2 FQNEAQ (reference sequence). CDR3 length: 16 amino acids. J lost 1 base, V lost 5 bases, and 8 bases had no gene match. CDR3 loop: CASSPRTGVRNTEAFF. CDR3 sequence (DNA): TGTGCCAGCAGCCCTAGGACAGGGGTGCGGAACACTGAAGCTTTCTTT.

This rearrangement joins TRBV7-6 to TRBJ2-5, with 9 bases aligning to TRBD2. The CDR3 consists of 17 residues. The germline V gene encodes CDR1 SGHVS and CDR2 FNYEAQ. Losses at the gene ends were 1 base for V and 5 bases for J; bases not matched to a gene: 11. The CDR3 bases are TGTGCCAGCAGCTTAGTCGGGGGCGGGGGGGCGAGCGAGACCCAGTACTTC. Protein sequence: CASSLVGGGGASETQYF.

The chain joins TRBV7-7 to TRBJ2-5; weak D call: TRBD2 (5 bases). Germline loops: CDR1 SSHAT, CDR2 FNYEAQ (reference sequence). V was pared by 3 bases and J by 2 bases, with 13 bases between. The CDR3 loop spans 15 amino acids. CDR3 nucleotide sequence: TGTGCCAGCAGCTTGGGTGCGGGCCCACAAGAGACCCAGTACTTC. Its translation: CASSLGAGPQETQYF.

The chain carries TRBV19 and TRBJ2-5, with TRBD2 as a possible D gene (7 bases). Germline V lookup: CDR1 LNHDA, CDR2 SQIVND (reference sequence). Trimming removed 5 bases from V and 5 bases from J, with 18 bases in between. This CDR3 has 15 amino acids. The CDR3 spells CASSPPRGAGETQYF. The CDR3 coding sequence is TGTGCCAGTAGTCCCCCACGGGGGGCGGGGGAGACCCAGTACTTC.

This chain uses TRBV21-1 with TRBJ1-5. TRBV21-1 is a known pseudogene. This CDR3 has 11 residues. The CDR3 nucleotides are TGTGCCAGCAGCCTCAATCAGCCCCAGCATTTT. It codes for CASSLNQPQHF.

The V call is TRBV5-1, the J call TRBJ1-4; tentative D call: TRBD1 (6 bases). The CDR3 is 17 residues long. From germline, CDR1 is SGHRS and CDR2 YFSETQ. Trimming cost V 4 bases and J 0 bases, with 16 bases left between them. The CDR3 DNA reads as TGCGCCAGCAGCCCAAGGCGGGGGCCGGCAACTAATGAAAAACTGTTTTTT. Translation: CASSPRRGPATNEKLFF.

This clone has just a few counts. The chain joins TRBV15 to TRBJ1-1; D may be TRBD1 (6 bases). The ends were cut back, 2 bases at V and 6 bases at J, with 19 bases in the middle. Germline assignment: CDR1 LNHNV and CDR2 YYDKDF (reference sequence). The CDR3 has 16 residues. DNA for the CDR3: TGTGCCACCAGCAGAAAACGAGTGGACAGAAAACCTGAAGCTTTCTTT. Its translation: CATSRKRVDRKPEAFF.

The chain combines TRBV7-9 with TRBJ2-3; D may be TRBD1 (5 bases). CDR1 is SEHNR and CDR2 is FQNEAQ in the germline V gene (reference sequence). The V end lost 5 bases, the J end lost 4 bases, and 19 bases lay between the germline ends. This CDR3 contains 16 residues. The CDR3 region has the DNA TGTGCCAGCAGCCCTGGGGCGCAGATATACTCAGATACGCAGTATTTT. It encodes CASSPGAQIYSDTQYF.

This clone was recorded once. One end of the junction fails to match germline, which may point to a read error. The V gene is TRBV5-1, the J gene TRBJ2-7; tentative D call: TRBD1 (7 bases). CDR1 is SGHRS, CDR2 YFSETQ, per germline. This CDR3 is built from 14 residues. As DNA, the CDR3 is TGTGCCAGCAGCTTGTCCAGGGGGGCCTACGAGCAGTACTTC. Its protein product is CASSLSRGAYEQYF.

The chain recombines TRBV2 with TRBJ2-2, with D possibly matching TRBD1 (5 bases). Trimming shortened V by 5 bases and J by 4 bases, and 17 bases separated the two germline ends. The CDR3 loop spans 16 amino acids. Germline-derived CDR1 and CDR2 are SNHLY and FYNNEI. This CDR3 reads CASSQSTGLGTGELFF. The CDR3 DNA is TGTGCCAGCAGTCAATCCACAGGTTTGGGCACCGGGGAGCTGTTTTTT.